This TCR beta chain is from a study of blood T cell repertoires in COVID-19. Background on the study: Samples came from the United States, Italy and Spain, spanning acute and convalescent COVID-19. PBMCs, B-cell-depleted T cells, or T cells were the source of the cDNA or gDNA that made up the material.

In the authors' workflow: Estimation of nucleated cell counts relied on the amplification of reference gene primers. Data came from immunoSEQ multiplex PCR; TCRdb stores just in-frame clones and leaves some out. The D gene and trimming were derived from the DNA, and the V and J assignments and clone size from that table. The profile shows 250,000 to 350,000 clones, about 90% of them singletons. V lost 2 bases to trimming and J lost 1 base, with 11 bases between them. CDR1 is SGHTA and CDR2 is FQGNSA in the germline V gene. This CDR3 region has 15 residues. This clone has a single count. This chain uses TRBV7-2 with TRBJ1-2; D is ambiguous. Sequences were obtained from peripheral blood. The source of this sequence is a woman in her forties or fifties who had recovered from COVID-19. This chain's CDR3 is CASSLRQRGNYGYTF. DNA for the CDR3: TGTGCCAGCAGCTTAAGGCAAAGAGGTAACTATGGCTACACCTTC.